This TCR beta chain was captured in a study of blood T cell repertoires in COVID-19. Overall study context: From the United States, Italy and Spain came samples of acute and convalescent COVID-19.

The V end lost 1 base, the J end lost 0 bases, and 4 bases lay between the germline ends. The length of the CDR3 is 15 residues. Germline-derived CDR1 and CDR2 are SGHVS and FQNEAQ. This clone was recorded a few times. Using immunoSEQ multiplex PCR, the repertoire was profiled, and TCRdb retains in-frame clones only, with some absent. Of about 80,000 clones detected, 65% to 85% appear once; the ten largest clones hold about 16%. The chain uses TRBV7-8 and TRBJ2-6; D not certain. This TCR derives from a man aged 70-80 years with active or convalescent COVID-19. Material for sequencing was peripheral blood. As DNA, the CDR3 is TGTGCCAGCAGCTTAGGTCGCTCTGGGGCCAACGTCCTGACTTTC. It is translated as CASSLGRSGANVLTF.